The sequence of this T cell receptor beta chain was determined in a study of control samples from healthy donors and cancer patients. The protocol was immunoSEQ multiplex PCR, while the TCRdb copy is restricted to in-frame clones and leaves out a portion. This table holds around 82,000 clones, around 87% found once. CDR3 length: 14 residues. The V and J ends lost 5 bases and 2 bases respectively, with 14 bases between them. Per the germline V gene, CDR1 is SGDLS and CDR2 is YYNGEE. The clonotype comes from a man aged 50 or older in good health. Sequenced input: blood. This chain joins TRBV9 and TRBJ2-7; D might be TRBD1 (6 bases). DNA of the CDR3: TGTGCCAGCAGGGGACACAACGTAACCTACGAGCAGTACTTC. This gives the protein CASRGHNVTYEQYF.